The 2 T cell receptor beta chains below come from one sample, sequenced in a study of blood T cell repertoires in COVID-19. Measured with immunoSEQ multiplex PCR; TCRdb has only the in-frame clones, and not every one. The sample lists over 150,000 clones; 65% to 80% were seen once. The specimen was PBMCs or T cells enriched from blood (not recorded which). The receptors originated from a woman in her 70s in a cohort exposed to, infected with or recovered from COVID-19 (not recorded which).

The chain employs TRBV6-5 and TRBJ1-1; no clear D gene. V lost 2 bases to trimming and J lost 0 bases, with 10 bases between them. Germline CDR1 reads MNHEY; CDR2 reads SVGAGI. The CDR3 sequence is 15 residues long. CDR3 loop: CASSYGSNLNTEAFF. CDR3 sequence (DNA): TGTGCCAGCAGTTACGGTAGCAATTTGAACACTGAAGCTTTCTTT.

The chain employs TRBV11-3 and TRBJ2-5, with D possibly TRBD2 on 6 matching bases. The germline V gene has CDR1 SGHNT and CDR2 YENEEA. Trimming removed 2 bases from V and 5 bases from J, with 12 bases in between. The CDR3 covers 14 residues. CDR3 DNA: TGTGCCAGCAGCTTAAGTCGCCTAGCGGAGACCCAGTACTTC. Amino acid sequence: CASSLSRLAETQYF.